The present T cell receptor (beta chain) was sequenced within a study of cytomegalovirus exposure and HLA in healthy donors (TCRdb year 2017). Regarding the research as a whole: According to an earlier analysis of 550 to 750 of the donors, some 180 million T cells yielded 100 million or so unique TCR beta sequences and 276 Gb of sequence data. In an earlier analysis of more than 550 of the donors, high-throughput TCR beta sequencing was used to judge whether each TCR beta V gene segment behaved as functional or pseudogenic. Across approximately 420 genotyped donors of the cohort, an average of about 240,000 unique TCR beta nucleotide sequences per donor were sequenced, and 15% to 20% of those sequences were non-productive. Every discovery cohort repertoire had been produced on one sequencing platform. In addition to the first cohort of 666 subjects, a separate validation cohort of 100 to 150 different subjects was used. To study patterns of TCR occurrence, a later analysis re-analyzed previously published TCR beta repertoires from just over 650 donors and added high-resolution HLA genotyping. Around 300 gigabases of sequencing data and approximately 85 million unique TCR sequences were included in an early release covering roughly 700 HLA-typed donors. The study profiled the T cell repertoires of hundreds of subjects by immunosequencing and related them to cytomegalovirus serostatus. Because of strong linkage in the cohort, roughly five DR-DQ haplotypes were treated as single units for association and clustering. To predict cytomegalovirus infection status, the study brought together high-throughput TCR immunosequencing, statistical association of individual TCRs with disease status, and machine learning. Typing coverage differed by locus: A, B, C, DRB1 and DQB1 were typed in roughly 629-630 donors, DQA1 in approximately 520, DPA1 in 606, and DPB1 in 472. The genetic ancestry cluster associated with self-reported Caucasian donors included 81% of the roughly 400 genotyped donors. The study aimed to test whether signatures of past pathogen exposure could be identified by cataloging public T cell receptors. HLA typing included class I and class II loci at four-digit resolution. Genome-wide SNP genotypes for about three fifths of the roughly 670 donors were used in a later genetic analysis, which treated that subset as a discovery cohort. The later analysis used no new phenotypic data to find candidate immune exposures, relying instead on TCR beta sequences and their occurrence across donors. Alongside the repertoire data, information on donor age, sex, ethnicity and CMV serostatus was compiled. Broader findings and caveats from the paper: According to a later analysis, most CMV-associated TCR beta chains appeared to be HLA-restricted, and the HLA associations seemed to be driven largely by CMV exposure. The study gave a list of under 200 TCR beta chains associated with cytomegalovirus. Assigning TCR associations to individual alleles was difficult when HLA alleles, especially DR and DQ, strongly co-occurred. Approximately 18 rarely observed V segments, including chromosome 9 orphons, were excluded from the earlier analysis of some 590 of the donors because counts were too low. A few of the identified cytomegalovirus-associated TCR beta chains were confirmed in vitro to be specific for cytomegalovirus antigens. For the cohort, immune exposure information was limited to CMV serostatus. In a later analysis, the rate of TCR association differed among HLA loci, with DRB1 alleles having the most associated TCRs and HLA-C alleles having the fewest. Some IMGT-functional V segments, including TRBV6-2 and TRBV6-3, could not be distinguished by the 87-base-pair reads and were therefore excluded. A further reported finding was that TCR beta sequences accurately predicted the HLA-A and HLA-B alleles for most subjects in the first cohort. The sequencing pipeline was judged likely to have produced a cluster of highly shared sequence variants as a technical artifact. HLA typing was unavailable for some donors at each locus, so association tests used only the typed subset. Linkage disequilibrium might explain the correlated functional status among segregating V segments, but an unknown experimental factor could not be ruled out. Several of the top co-occurrence clusters appeared to be linked to parvovirus B19, influenza, CMV and Epstein-Barr virus, according to a later analysis. In a later genetic analysis, a missense DCLRE1C variant was associated with V-gene and J-gene trimming of TCR beta chains, and the association was replicated in an independent cohort. In a later analysis, HLA-associated TCR beta chains showed more clonal expansion and lower generation probabilities than non-associated chains that were equally common. The classifier was reported to diagnose cytomegalovirus status with high specificity and sensitivity in both the original cohort and the validation cohort. At a false discovery rate of 0.05, a later analysis linked 15,000 to 20,000 TCR beta sequences to specific HLA alleles. The authors suggested that the approach could potentially be generalized to other disease states and immunological phenotypes. In an earlier analysis of some 540 of the donors, most TCR beta V segments appeared in productive rearrangements about 90% or about 30% of the time, broadly matching IMGT annotations. Most TCR sequences were observed very rarely across donors, whereas some public TCRs were present in many individuals. Presence/absence analyses assumed roughly uniform sequencing depth across donors, an assumption that may not hold. This cohort had only TCR beta chains sequenced, and the lack of alpha or paired-chain data limited which features could be detected. A later genetic analysis reported fewer N-insertions in productive TCRs among donors in an Asian-associated ancestry cluster than the roughly 720-donor mean.

CDR1 and CDR2 are drawn from the germline V gene (reference sequence): MNHNY, SVGAGI. V has 6 bases trimmed and J has 8 bases trimmed; junction bases matching no gene number 3. The CDR3 runs 12 residues from the cysteine to the phenylalanine. Of all the DNA, just the CDR3 is kept, 36 bases in frame from base 1. Worth noting for this clone: Its antigen has not been determined.

The method was the immunoSEQ multiplex PCR assay. For the multiplex PCR, a mixture combining 60 forward primers for TCR Vbeta segments and 13 reverse primers for TCR Jbeta segments was used. The CDR3 region of rearranged TCR beta genes was amplified from genomic DNA by a multiplex PCR assay. The Illumina HiSeq System was used to sequence the amplified TCR beta libraries as 87-base-pair reads. For the original study's pipeline: A later analysis tallied tens of millions of unique TCR beta chains across the 666 repertoires, and approximately 9.9 million of those chains were shared by two or more donors. Raw reads were error-corrected and collapsed into unique sequences by a nearest-neighbor algorithm in which closely related sequences were merged to remove PCR and sequencing errors. CDR3 sequences were aligned to IMGT reference sequences to assign V, D and J gene segments. Each retained sequence needed at least a six-nucleotide match to both a V gene segment and a J gene segment. Rearrangements were classified as productive when the CDR3 lacked stop codons and remained in frame with V and J, and all other rearrangements were classified as non-productive. CDR3 was defined according to IMGT convention as the region running from the second conserved V-encoded cysteine to the conserved J-encoded phenylalanine. The earlier analysis of fewer than 700 of the donors excluded sequences that lacked an unambiguous match to a single V gene segment. In an earlier analysis of roughly 600 of the donors, a V segment was called functional when productive rearrangements were above 56.7%, and segregating when the standard deviation between donors exceeded 5%. A statistical classification framework was built for diagnosing cytomegalovirus status from the catalog of TCR beta chain sequences. A later analysis assigned V and J genes by comparing TCR nucleotide sequences with IMGT/GENE-DB human TR gene sequences. In a later analysis, CDR3 sequences and most-parsimonious VDJ recombination scenarios were assigned using the TCRdist pipeline. In a later analysis, each TCR beta chain was defined by its CDR3 amino acid sequence together with its V-gene family, and reads lacking a unique V-gene family were excluded. A later analysis removed 600 or so highly shared, low-generation-probability nucleotide sequences to deal with suspected cross-contamination and a sequencing artifact. In a later analysis, a clonal expansion index was calculated for each public chain from normalized within-repertoire ranks of inferred template counts. Generation probabilities in a later analysis came from a VDJ recombination model fitted to out-of-frame rearrangements, and those results were checked against IGoR. A later analysis scored TCR-TCR, TCR-HLA and TCR-CMV co-occurrence with hypergeometric tests, applying a repertoire-size bias correction to TCR pairs. A later analysis estimated false discovery rates by permuting HLA or CMV assignments 20 times. In a later analysis, co-occurring TCRs were grouped using DBSCAN, and TCRdist sequence similarity was added for clustering within HLA-allele-positive subsets. Co-occurrence clustering excluded repertoires with fewer than 30,000 or more than 120,000 public chains, plus five with anomalous nucleotide sharing. The table was pulled from immuneACCESS by TCRdb, which kept in-frame rearrangements only. Such tables lose some clones; where checked, under half of the loss comes from unresolved V genes, and the rest has no known cause. V and J calls and clone size are as listed in that table; D and trimming were resolved from the DNA. The sample's own table lists around 120,000 clones. Of the sample, 3.6% falls within the top ten clones.

The cohort was made up of roughly 670 healthy bone marrow donors. Cohort members were all nominally healthy when sampled, although unrecorded immune exposures were likely present. The donor was CMV seronegative and belonged to the group of 320 or so seronegative cohort members. Each donor provided a peripheral blood sample, and peripheral blood mononuclear cells were used for TCR beta sequencing. Genomic DNA extraction from the blood cell samples was performed with the Qiagen DNeasy Blood Extraction Kit. Sample: PBMCs. The chain uses TRBV6-6 and TRBJ2-1, with 8 bases matching TRBD2. The sequence derives from a man between 18 and 35 years old in good health and CMV-seronegative. The sequence in DNA is TGTGCCAGCAGAAGCGGGAGCGATGAGCAGTTCTTC. It encodes CASRSGSDEQFF.